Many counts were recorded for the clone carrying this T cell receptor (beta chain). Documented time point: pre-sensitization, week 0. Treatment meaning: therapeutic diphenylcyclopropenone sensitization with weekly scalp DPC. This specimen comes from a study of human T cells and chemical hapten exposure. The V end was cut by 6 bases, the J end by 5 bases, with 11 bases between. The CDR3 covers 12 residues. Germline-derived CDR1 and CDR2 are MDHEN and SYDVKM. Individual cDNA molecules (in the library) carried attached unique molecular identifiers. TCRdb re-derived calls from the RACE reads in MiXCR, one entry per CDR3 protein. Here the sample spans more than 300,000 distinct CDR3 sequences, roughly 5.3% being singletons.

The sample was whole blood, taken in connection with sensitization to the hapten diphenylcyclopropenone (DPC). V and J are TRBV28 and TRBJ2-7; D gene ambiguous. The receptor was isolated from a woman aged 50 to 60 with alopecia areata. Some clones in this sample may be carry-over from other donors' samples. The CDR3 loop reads CASRPPADEQYF. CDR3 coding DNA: TGTGCCAGCAGGCCGCCCGCGGACGAGCAGTACTTC.